This T cell receptor (beta chain) was sequenced for a study of blood T cell repertoires in COVID-19. Profiled with immunoSEQ multiplex PCR; TCRdb holds only in-frame clones, not every one. The data contain around 20,000 clones, 88% of them seen just once; the ten biggest clones take up 5%. Sequencing input: PBMCs or T cells enriched from blood (not recorded which). The clonotype comes from a woman aged 30 to 39 who had recovered from COVID-19.

The CDR3 spells CASSVSGGAIGEQYF. Here the CDR3 DNA reads TGTGCCAGCAGCGTAAGCGGGGGGGCCATCGGCGAGCAGTACTTC. The chain has TRBV9 and TRBJ2-7; 10 bases fit TRBD2. V was pared by 1 base and J by 6 bases, with 7 bases of the junction left unmatched. Germline-derived CDR1 and CDR2 are SGDLS and YYNGEE. The CDR3 has 15 amino acids.